Listed below are T cell receptor beta chains from one sample, sequenced in a study of low-dose radiotherapy and immunotherapy resistance in tumors. Via MiXCR, TCRdb re-called the reads, giving one row per CDR3 protein. Among more than 90,000 distinct CDR3 sequences listed, roughly 20% were seen once. Sample: PBMCs, taken after low-dose radiotherapy plus immunotherapy. These receptors all come from a male donor with prostate cancer. Both conserved end residues are part of each CDR3.

V gene	J gene	CDR3 protein
TRBV2	TRBJ1-1	CASSSPKTGRKAFF
TRBV10-3	TRBJ1-2	CAISERRGTGEHGYTF
TRBV6-8	TRBJ2-1	CASSDPSGGAFLGEQFF
TRBV19	TRBJ1-5	CASTPSVGNQPQHF
TRBV25-1	TRBJ2-1	CASRSSTWIF
TRBV5-1	TRBJ2-1	CASRGFLNYEQFF
TRBV19	TRBJ2-5	CASKSADQETQYF
TRBV14	TRBJ2-1	CASSLAVGKEQFF
TRBV30	TRBJ1-2	CAWSPSGTNFGYTF
TRBV20-1	TRBJ2-1	CSAKGGLRYNEQFF
TRBV3-1	TRBJ2-1	CASSPSRGSYNEQFF
TRBV6-2/TRBV6-3	TRBJ2-1	CASSYSESNEQFF
TRBV3-1	TRBJ1-2	CASSGDSLYGYTF
TRBV4-2	TRBJ2-3	CASNPGLSTDTQYF
TRBV28	TRBJ1-6	CASTPKYNSPLHF
TRBV3-1	TRBJ2-5	CASSQVTSGDETQYF
TRBV7-9	TRBJ1-1	CASSPRGRSVTEAFF
TRBV30	TRBJ1-4	CAWGPKLEKLFF
TRBV3-1	TRBJ2-5	CASSQVGVSDLQETQYF
TRBV11-2	TRBJ1-2	CASSFSGGPNYGYTF
TRBV18	TRBJ2-2	CASSPFSQRQIGGELFF
TRBV27	TRBJ1-2	CASKEGFGGYTF
TRBV20-1	TRBJ2-7	CSASGTGGNPYEQYF
TRBV7-2	TRBJ1-1	CASSLVAVNTEAFF
TRBV5-1	TRBJ1-3	CASSLGGRRNSGNTIYF
TRBV7-9	TRBJ2-2	CASSFGTDTGELFF
TRBV10-3	TRBJ2-1	CATDPDREANERFF
TRBV7-8	TRBJ2-1	CASSITGTAYNEQFF
TRBV6-6	TRBJ1-6	CASSYSGGGEINSPLHF
TRBV10-3	TRBJ2-5	CAIGPGGQGGQETQYF
TRBV6-1	TRBJ2-7	CASSVTSGGPRGEQYF
TRBV27	TRBJ2-7	CASSLRDGTYEQYF
TRBV6-4	TRBJ2-6	CASSVQGPAGSGANVLTF
TRBV5-4	TRBJ2-5	CASSTYGGGETQYF
TRBV7-9	TRBJ2-3	CASSLSLAGHTQYF
TRBV11-1	TRBJ2-7	CASIDRGAPYEQYF